This TCR beta chain was sequenced during a study of blood T cell repertoires in COVID-19. Study overall: Sites across the United States, Italy and Spain contributed samples from acute and convalescent COVID-19. In each case, the material was cDNA or gDNA derived from T cells, B-cell-depleted T cells, or PBMCs.

The CDR3 loop spans 11 amino acids. Germline loops: CDR1 SGHNT, CDR2 YYREEE (reference sequence). V gave up 1 base and J gave up 9 bases, with 6 bases separating them. Under the authors' procedure: Amplification of reference gene primers provided the estimated nucleated cell counts. Sequencing used immunoSEQ multiplex PCR; TCRdb keeps in-frame clones, though not all of them. The V and J calls and the clone size are those of that table, but D and trimming were determined from the DNA. Of about 360,000 clones detected, around 80% appear once; the ten largest clones hold roughly 3%. The source of this sequence is a man younger than 45 with active or convalescent COVID-19. Input material: peripheral blood. This chain connects TRBV5-4 to TRBJ2-3; no firm D call. The CDR3 reads CASSLSGTQYF. The CDR3 DNA sequence: TGTGCCAGCAGCTTGTCTGGCACGCAGTATTTT.